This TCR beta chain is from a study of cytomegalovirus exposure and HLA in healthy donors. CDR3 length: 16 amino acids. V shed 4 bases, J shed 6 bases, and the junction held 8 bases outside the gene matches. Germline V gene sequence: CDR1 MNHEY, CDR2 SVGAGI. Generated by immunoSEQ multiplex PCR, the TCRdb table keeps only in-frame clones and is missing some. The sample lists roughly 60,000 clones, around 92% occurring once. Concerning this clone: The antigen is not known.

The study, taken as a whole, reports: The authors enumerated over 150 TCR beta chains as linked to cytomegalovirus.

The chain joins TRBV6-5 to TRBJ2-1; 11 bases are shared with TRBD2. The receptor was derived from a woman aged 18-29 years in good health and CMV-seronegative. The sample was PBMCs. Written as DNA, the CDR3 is TGTGCCAGCAGTTCTGGTAGCGGGAGGGGTGGCAATGAGCAGTTCTTC. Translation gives CASSSGSGRGGNEQFF.